These 21 T cell receptor beta chains came from one sample sequenced in a study of shared clonotypes between healthy human individuals. Here immunoSEQ multiplex PCR was the method, and the copy in TCRdb shows in-frame clones only, minus some. The sample records over 850,000 clones, approximately 80% being singletons. Specimen: memory CD4+ T cells from PBMCs. The subset: CD45RA-negative fraction. The source is a man younger than 35 in good health. Some clones in this sample may be carry-over from other donors' samples.

The chain is built from TRBV27 and TRBJ1-3; D is uncertain. Germline CDR1 is MNHEY and CDR2 is SMNVEV (reference sequence). The CDR3 covers 14 residues. V was clipped by 4 bases and J by 0 bases, with 7 bases between them. In DNA, the CDR3 is TGTGCCAGCAGTTCCCAGGTCTCTGGAAACACCATATATTTT. It yields the protein CASSSQVSGNTIYF.

The chain employs TRBV28 and TRBJ2-5, with TRBD1 as a possible D gene (5 bases). Germline assignment: CDR1 MDHEN and CDR2 SYDVKM. This CDR3 has 12 amino acids. V was cut by 6 bases and J by 2 bases, with 7 bases left in between. CDR3 DNA sequence: TGTGCCAGCAGACAGGTACAAGAGACCCAGTACTTC. Amino acids: CASRQVQETQYF. Together with reference TRBV28 and TRBJ2-5, the CDR3 gives the full variable domain: DVKVTQSSRYLVKRTGEKVFLECVQDMDHENMFWYRQDPGLGLRLIYFSYDVKMKEKGDIPEGYSVSREKKERFSLILESASTNQTSMYLCASRQVQETQYFGPGTRLLVL.

V is TRBV7-3 and J is TRBJ2-3; no clear D. The CDR3 is 13 amino acids. Germline V gene lookup returns CDR1 SGHTA and CDR2 FQGTGA. V was pared by 3 bases and J by 6 bases, with 10 bases between. CDR3 protein: CASSLTLGDTQYF. The CDR3, as DNA: TGTGCCAGCAGCTTGACACTGGGGGATACGCAGTATTTT.

V is TRBV19 and J is TRBJ2-5, with D possibly being TRBD2 (6 bases). The CDR3 has 12 amino acids. Trimming removed 10 bases at V and 9 bases at J, with 18 bases between. Germline V gene data show CDR1 as LNHDA and CDR2 as SQIVND (reference sequence). The CDR3 is CATAGSGRSQYF. The CDR3 DNA reads TGTGCCACCGCGGGGTCTGGGAGGTCCCAGTACTTC.

The CDR3 loop is CASSQAGGASSGNTIYF. CDR3 nucleotide sequence: TGTGCCAGCAGCCAGGCAGGGGGGGCCTCCTCTGGAAACACCATATATTTT. The rearrangement links TRBV5-4 to TRBJ1-3; 7 bases are a match to TRBD1. Looked up from germline, CDR1 is SGHNT and CDR2 is YYREEE (reference sequence). With 4 bases clipped from V and 0 bases from J, the junction kept 10 bases outside the gene matches. The CDR3 consists of 17 residues.

This sequence joins TRBV5-6 and TRBJ2-2; 7 bases agree with TRBD2. Trimming at V came to 0 bases and at J to 6 bases, leaving 8 bases not matched to a gene. The CDR3 is made up of 16 amino acids. Germline CDR1 is SGHDT and CDR2 is YYEEEE. In DNA form, the CDR3 reads TGTGCCAGCAGCTTGGTGGGGGAGGGTTCCCCCGGGGAGCTGTTTTTT. It translates to CASSLVGEGSPGELFF.

This chain uses TRBV5-1 with TRBJ2-1; D possibly matches TRBD1 or TRBD2 (5 bases each). This CDR3 has 16 amino acids. V gave up 2 bases and J gave up 4 bases, with 16 bases separating them. Germline assignment: CDR1 SGHRS and CDR2 YFSETQ. The CDR3 spells CASSFTGTAAYNEQFF. The CDR3 DNA sequence: TGCGCCAGCAGCTTTACCGGGACGGCCGCTTACAATGAGCAGTTCTTC.

This clone was observed a single time. The V and J genes are TRBV29-1 and TRBJ2-7; 9 bases fit TRBD2. V lost 2 bases to trimming and J lost 3 bases; unmatched junction nucleotides: 5. Germline V gene data show CDR1 as SQVTM and CDR2 as ANQGSEA. The CDR3 is 14 residues long. The CDR3 loop is CSVELAGFYYEQYF. In DNA, the CDR3 is TGCAGCGTTGAACTAGCGGGATTTTACTACGAGCAGTACTTC.

The rearrangement uses TRBV9 and TRBJ2-1; D may match TRBD1 or TRBD2 (5 bases each). V shed 2 bases and J shed 9 bases, with 15 bases lying between them. Germline values: CDR1 SGDLS, CDR2 YYNGEE. The CDR3 loop spans 14 amino acids. As DNA, the CDR3 is TGTGCCAGCAGCGTGGGACGGGGCGTGGGTGAGCAGTTCTTC. Protein product: CASSVGRGVGEQFF.

This clone was recorded once. This sequence joins TRBV10-2 and TRBJ1-2; the match to TRBD1 covers 8 bases. The trim removed 4 bases at V and 3 bases at J, leaving 4 bases unmatched. CDR1 is WSHSY, CDR2 SAAADI, per germline. The CDR3 is 14 amino acids. The CDR3 is CASSGQGNDYGYTF. In DNA, the CDR3 is TGCGCCAGCAGTGGACAGGGGAATGACTATGGCTACACCTTC.

This clone was counted a single time. V is TRBV28 and J is TRBJ1-1; D gene ambiguous. V was cut by 6 bases and J by 5 bases, with 7 bases left in between. The germline gives CDR1 MDHEN, CDR2 SYDVKM. The CDR3 extends over 11 amino acids. DNA for the CDR3: TGTGCCAGCAGCCGTAGGACTGAAGCTTTCTTT. Amino acid sequence: CASSRRTEAFF.

The chain carries TRBV11-2 and TRBJ2-5; D not certain. V dropped 3 bases and J dropped 2 bases, with 10 bases sitting between them. This CDR3 contains 14 residues. CDR1 is SGHAT and CDR2 is FQNNGV in the germline V gene. Written as DNA, the CDR3 is TGTGCCAGCAGCTTGAACACCGGGCAAGAGACCCAGTACTTC. Protein product: CASSLNTGQETQYF.

This clone showed up just once. J is TRBJ2-2 and V is TRBV7-7; D gene ambiguous. From germline, CDR1 is SSHAT and CDR2 FNYEAQ (reference sequence). V was pared by 5 bases and J by 2 bases, with 9 bases between. The CDR3 covers 14 residues. CDR3 DNA sequence: TGTGCCAGCAGCAGATATTCCAACACCGGGGAGCTGTTTTTT. It specifies CASSRYSNTGELFF.

This chain's CDR3 is CASSRGGAGGPYEQYF. CDR3 coding DNA: TGTGCCAGCAGTCGCGGCGGAGCGGGAGGGCCCTACGAGCAGTACTTC. This chain joins TRBV7-2 and TRBJ2-7, with 10 positions matching TRBD2. The CDR3 is 16 residues long. Trimming cost V 6 bases and J 2 bases; bases outside gene matches: 10. The germline V gene has CDR1 SGHTA and CDR2 FQGNSA.

The chain recombines TRBV7-3 with TRBJ2-1; 7 nucleotides line up with TRBD2. Germline loops: CDR1 SGHTA, CDR2 FQGTGA. V was clipped by 1 base and J by 6 bases; unmatched bases: 6. The CDR3 contains 15 residues. The CDR3 spells CASSLSQREVNEQFF. DNA for the CDR3: TGTGCCAGCAGCTTAAGCCAGCGGGAAGTCAATGAGCAGTTCTTC.

Worth noting for this clone: This sample also contains other DNA sequences that code for the same CDR3. The V gene is TRBV27, the J gene TRBJ1-1; the D gene is possibly TRBD1 (5 bases). Germline V gene data show CDR1 as MNHEY and CDR2 as SMNVEV (reference sequence). The germline V and J ends were trimmed by 5 bases and 1 base, with 11 bases remaining between them. CDR3 length: 14 residues. CDR3: CASSPQGRNTEAFF. The CDR3 DNA reads as TGTGCCAGCAGTCCCCAGGGTCGGAACACTGAAGCTTTCTTT.

The chain employs TRBV30 and TRBJ2-7; D is uncertain. Trimming shortened V by 5 bases and J by 2 bases, and 13 bases separated the two germline ends. The CDR3 runs to 13 residues. Germline V lookup: CDR1 GTSNPN, CDR2 SVGIG (reference sequence). CDR3 sequence reads: CAWSRKGTYEQYF. The CDR3 region has the DNA TGTGCCTGGTCAAGAAAGGGAACCTACGAGCAGTACTTC. Supplemented by reference TRBV30 and TRBJ2-7, the full variable domain reads SQTIHQWPATLVQPVGSPLSLECTVEGTSNPNLYWYRQAAGRGLQLLFYSVGIGQISSEVPQNLSASRPQDRQFILSSKKLLLSDSGFYLCAWSRKGTYEQYFGPGTRLTVT.

V usage is TRBV30 and J usage is TRBJ2-7; 8 bases are shared with TRBD2. The CDR3 has 17 residues. After removal of 1 base from V and 0 bases from J, the junction contained 11 bases not matched to a gene. Germline V gives CDR1 GTSNPN, CDR2 SVGIG (reference sequence). DNA of the CDR3: TGTGCCTGGAGTGGCGTGATAGCGGGAACGAGCTCCTACGAGCAGTACTTC. This codes for CAWSGVIAGTSSYEQYF. Looking up the rest from reference TRBV30 and TRBJ2-7 gives the full variable domain: SQTIHQWPATLVQPVGSPLSLECTVEGTSNPNLYWYRQAAGRGLQLLFYSVGIGQISSEVPQNLSASRPQDRQFILSSKKLLLSDSGFYLCAWSGVIAGTSSYEQYFGPGTRLTVT.

This sequence joins TRBV7-9 and TRBJ1-3, with D possibly being TRBD1 (6 bases). The germline V gene encodes CDR1 SEHNR and CDR2 FQNEAQ (reference sequence). V lost 1 base, J lost 4 bases, and 8 bases lay in between. CDR3 size: 14 residues. The CDR3 nucleotides are TGTGCCAGCAGCTTAGGGGACATCGGAAACACCATATATTTT. This gives the protein CASSLGDIGNTIYF. Together with reference TRBV7-9 and TRBJ1-3, the CDR3 gives the full variable domain: DTGVSQNPRHKITKRGQNVTFRCDPISEHNRLYWYRQTLGQGPEFLTYFQNEAQLEKSRLLSDRFSAERPKGSFSTLEIQRTEQGDSAMYLCASSLGDIGNTIYFGEGSWLTVV.

The chain carries TRBV7-3 and TRBJ2-7; 7 bases map to TRBD1. In germline, CDR1 is SGHTA, CDR2 FQGTGA. This CDR3 is built from 14 residues. The junction had 6 bases not matched to a gene; V was cut back by 5 bases and J by 2 bases. The CDR3 region is CASSPQGRAYEQYF. The CDR3 DNA reads TGTGCCAGCAGCCCACAGGGGAGAGCCTACGAGCAGTACTTC.

The V call is TRBV7-8, the J call TRBJ1-5; D is unresolved. This CDR3 is built from 14 residues. CDR1 is SGHVS, CDR2 FQNEAQ, per germline. V lost 0 bases to trimming and J lost 6 bases, with 9 bases between them. CDR3 residues: CASSLAFLGQPQHF. DNA of the CDR3: TGTGCCAGCAGCTTAGCGTTTCTGGGTCAGCCCCAGCATTTT.